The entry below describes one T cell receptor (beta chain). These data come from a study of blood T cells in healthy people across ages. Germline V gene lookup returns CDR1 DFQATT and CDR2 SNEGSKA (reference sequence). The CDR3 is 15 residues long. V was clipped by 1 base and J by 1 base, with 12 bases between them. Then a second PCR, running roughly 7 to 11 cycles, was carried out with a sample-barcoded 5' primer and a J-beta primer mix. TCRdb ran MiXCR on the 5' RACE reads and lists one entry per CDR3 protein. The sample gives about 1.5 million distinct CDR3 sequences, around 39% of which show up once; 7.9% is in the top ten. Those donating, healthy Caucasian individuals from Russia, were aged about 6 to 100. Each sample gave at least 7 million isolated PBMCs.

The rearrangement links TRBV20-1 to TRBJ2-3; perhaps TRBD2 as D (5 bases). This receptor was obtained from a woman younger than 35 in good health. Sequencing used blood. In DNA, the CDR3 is TGCAGTGCTAGAGCGGCTGCGGGCCGCACAGATACGCAGTATTTT. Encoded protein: CSARAAAGRTDTQYF.